A selection of T cell receptor beta chains follows, all from one sample in a study of blood T cell repertoires in COVID-19. Some clones are missing from TCRdb's copy, which holds only in-frame ones; the method was immunoSEQ multiplex PCR. The repertoire holds about 110,000 clones, with less than 85% as singletons. What was sequenced was peripheral blood. The receptors shown here come from a man between 65 and 80 years old with active or convalescent COVID-19. Each CDR3 is given with its conserved first and last residue. A D gene is named only where the DNA matches it firmly. Where a row states a size, it is once, few, many or the class of an expanded clone; other rows omit it.

TGTGCCAGCAGCTTAGACGGGGGGCTGGAGACCCAGTACTTC	CASSLDGGLETQYF	TRBV7-2	NA	NA	TRBJ2-5	14
TGCGCCCGTCAGCACACGCGGTACTCCTACGAGCAGTACTTC	CARQHTRYSYEQYF	TRBV23-1	NA	NA	TRBJ2-7	14
TGTGCCAGCAGTTTCCCAGGGAGGCGGGGGGCCTACAATGAGCAGTTCTTC	CASSFPGRRGAYNEQFF	TRBV27	TRBD2	NA	TRBJ2-1	17
TGTGCCAGCAGTGCGGGGTTTGCGTTGTATAGCAATCAGCCCCAGCATTTT	CASSAGFALYSNQPQHF	TRBV6-1	NA	NA	TRBJ1-5	17
TGTGCCAGTAGTATTCAAAGCGGGCGGGCCTACAATGAGCAGTTCTTC	CASSIQSGRAYNEQFF	TRBV19	NA	NA	TRBJ2-1	16
TGTGCCAGCAGCGTAGAGGGGCAGGTACTCCACTTT	CASSVEGQVLHF	TRBV9	NA	NA	TRBJ1-6	12
TGTGCCATCGCTAAGAGGGAGGCGGGAGATACGCAGTATTTT	CAIAKREAGDTQYF	TRBV10-3	NA	NA	TRBJ2-3	14
TGTGCCAGCAGCACATATGGCTACACCTTC	CASSTYGYTF	TRBV7-2	NA	NA	TRBJ1-2	10
TGTGCCAGCAGCTCAGCGAGGGGGCTTAGAGAAAAACTGTTTTTT	CASSSARGLREKLFF	TRBV7-2	TRBD1	NA	TRBJ1-4	15
TGTGCCAGCAGCTTAACAGGGCGGGAGAAGTCAGAGACCCAGTACTTC	CASSLTGREKSETQYF	TRBV7-9	NA	few	TRBJ2-5	16
TGCAGCGTCCTTATCCTTGTGGGGGCGAACGAGCAGTACTTC	CSVLILVGANEQYF	TRBV29-1	NA	NA	TRBJ2-7	14
TGTGCCAGCAGCCGTAAGGGGGACTATGGCTACACCTTC	CASSRKGDYGYTF	TRBV3-1/TRBV3-2	NA	NA	TRBJ1-2	13
TGTGCCAGCAGCCAAGATACACTAGCGGGAGATACGCAGTATTTT	CASSQDTLAGDTQYF	TRBV3-1/TRBV3-2	TRBD2	few	TRBJ2-3	15
TGTGCCAGCGTAGGGACAGGACAGAACGCAGATACGCAGTATTTT	CASVGTGQNADTQYF	TRBV21-1	NA	NA	TRBJ2-3	15
TGTGCCAGTAGTATCCGCACTAGCGCGAACTCCTACGAGCAGTACTTC	CASSIRTSANSYEQYF	TRBV19	TRBD2	NA	TRBJ2-7	16
TGTGCCACCAGTGATCCGCCAAGGAGCTATGGCTACACCTTC	CATSDPPRSYGYTF	TRBV24-1	NA	few	TRBJ1-2	14
TGTGCCAGCAGCTTAGACGGGACAGGGTCTGAAGCTTTCTTT	CASSLDGTGSEAFF	TRBV11-2	TRBD1	few	TRBJ1-1	14
TGTGCCAGCTGTCGGACAGCCTCTTCCTCCTCCTCTGGGGCCAACGTCCTGACTTTC	CASCRTASSSSSGANVLTF	TRBV27	NA	NA	TRBJ2-6	19
TGCGCCAGCAGCCCCGACACCTACGAGCAGTACTTC	CASSPDTYEQYF	TRBV5-1	NA	NA	TRBJ2-7	12
TGTGCCAGAAGCTCCAGGGTTAACACTGAAGCTTTCTTT	CARSSRVNTEAFF	TRBV7-5	NA	NA	TRBJ1-1	13
TGTGCCAGCAGTAGACCGGGCAGGGGCAATGAAAAACTGTTTTTT	CASSRPGRGNEKLFF	TRBV6-5	NA	NA	TRBJ1-4	15
TGTGCCAGCTCAGCGGACAGGCAAGAGACCCAGTACTTC	CASSADRQETQYF	TRBV18	TRBD1	NA	TRBJ2-5	13
TGTGCCAGCAGCCAACACAGGGATCAGCCCCAGCATTTT	CASSQHRDQPQHF	TRBV7-2	NA	NA	TRBJ1-5	13
TGTGCCAGCAGTTTACGAGAGTCTAACTATGGCTACACCTTC	CASSLRESNYGYTF	TRBV28	NA	NA	TRBJ1-2	14
TGCGCCAGCAGCTTGGAGGGGAATAGCAATCAGCCCCAGCATTTT	CASSLEGNSNQPQHF	TRBV5-1	NA	NA	TRBJ1-5	15
TGTGCCAGCAGTAGGGGGTACTACAATGAGCAGTTCTTC	CASSRGYYNEQFF	TRBV6-5	NA	NA	TRBJ2-1	13
TGTGCCAGTAGTGTCAACCGGGACAGGGAAAGGGACGAGCAGTACTTC	CASSVNRDRERDEQYF	TRBV19	TRBD1	once	TRBJ2-7	16
TGTGCCAGCAGCCATTCCGGGACTAGCGGGAGTCGGAGCACCGGGGAGCTGTTTTTT	CASSHSGTSGSRSTGELFF	TRBV7-8	TRBD2	NA	TRBJ2-2	19
TGTGCCACCAGGGAGAAGGGGGATGGTGGGATGAACACTGAAGCTTTCTTT	CATREKGDGGMNTEAFF	TRBV10-3	NA	NA	TRBJ1-1	17